One and the same sample provided the 11 T cell receptor beta chains below, sequenced in a study of blood T cell repertoires in COVID-19 (dated by TCRdb to the early 2020s). The library came from the immunoSEQ multiplex PCR assay. TCRdb stores this immuneACCESS table with in-frame sequences only. Part of the clones is absent; in the studies checked, under half of the shortfall reflects unresolved V genes, and no reason is known for the rest. The sample profile shows 140,000 to 150,000 clones; approximately 87% of them were found once. The ten largest clones capture roughly two fifths of the sample. The sample consisted of peripheral blood. The receptors come from a man between 50 and 59 years old who had recovered from COVID-19.

V usage is TRBV7-2 and J usage is TRBJ1-2; 8 bases line up with TRBD1. CDR1 and CDR2 (germline): SGHTA, FQGNSA. V shed 2 bases and J 5 bases; nucleotides not matched to a gene: 13. The CDR3 has 17 residues. DNA for the CDR3: TGTGCCAGCAGCTTATGGCCCCCCGTGGACAGGGTTTATGGCTACACCTTC. As protein: CASSLWPPVDRVYGYTF.

The chain carries TRBV29-1 and TRBJ2-7; D possibly corresponds to TRBD2 (6 bases). Germline V lookup: CDR1 SQVTM, CDR2 ANQGSEA. The CDR3 is 13 residues long. V shed 4 bases and J shed 7 bases, with 17 bases lying between them. The CDR3 reads CSVVRVRGVEQYF. CDR3 in DNA: TGCAGCGTTGTCAGGGTCCGCGGGGTGGAGCAGTACTTC.

The chain is built from TRBV5-5 and TRBJ2-5, with 7 bases fitting TRBD1. Germline V lookup: CDR1 SGHKS, CDR2 YYEKEE (reference sequence). V was clipped by 2 bases and J by 3 bases; unmatched bases: 10. The CDR3 has 16 residues. The CDR3 reads CASSFYPGTEKETQYF. In DNA, the CDR3 is TGTGCCAGCAGCTTCTACCCCGGGACAGAGAAAGAGACCCAGTACTTC.

The chain joins TRBV19 to TRBJ1-3; the match to TRBD1 covers 9 bases. The CDR3 has 15 residues. Trimming removed 8 bases from V and 4 bases from J; junction bases left unmatched: 9. The germline V gene has CDR1 LNHDA and CDR2 SQIVND (reference sequence). DNA for the CDR3: TGTGCCAGTGGGTCCGGGACAGGGTTCGGAAACACCATATATTTT. Its translation is CASGSGTGFGNTIYF.

CDR3 sequence: CASSLAGDRKANYGYTF. The CDR3 nucleotides read TGTGCCAGCAGCTTAGCTGGGGACAGGAAAGCTAACTATGGCTACACCTTC. This rearrangement joins TRBV11-2 to TRBJ1-2; 8 bases agree with TRBD1. Looked up from germline, CDR1 is SGHAT and CDR2 is FQNNGV. Trimming removed 1 base from V and 0 bases from J; junction bases left unmatched: 7. The CDR3 covers 17 residues.

The V and J genes are TRBV6-4 and TRBJ1-2, with TRBD1 matching 7 bases. With 5 bases clipped from V and 10 bases from J, the junction kept 10 bases outside the gene matches. Germline CDR1 and CDR2: MRHNA and SNTAGT. The CDR3 consists of 13 residues. Here the CDR3 DNA reads TGTGCCAGCAGTAACGACAGGGACGTTCCCTACACCTTC. Translation: CASSNDRDVPYTF.

The V call is TRBV5-4, the J call TRBJ1-1; TRBD1 is a possible D gene (6 bases). The CDR3 has 16 amino acids. V was shortened by 4 bases and J by 0 bases, with 16 bases between the two germline ends. Germline-derived CDR1 and CDR2 are SGHNT and YYREEE (reference sequence). The CDR3 region is CASSNKDSRMNTEAFF. The CDR3, as DNA: TGTGCCAGCAGCAACAAGGACAGCCGGATGAACACTGAAGCTTTCTTT. The whole variable domain, remainder taken from reference TRBV5-4 and TRBJ1-1, is ETGVTQSPTHLIKTRGQQVTLRCSSQSGHNTVSWYQQALGQGPQFIFQYYREEENGRGNFPPRFSGLQFPNYSSELNVNALELDDSALYLCASSNKDSRMNTEAFFGQGTRLTVV.

In this sample, this clone turned up a few times. The V and J genes are TRBV5-6 and TRBJ2-7; 9 bases map to TRBD1. Germline V gene lookup returns CDR1 SGHDT and CDR2 YYEEEE. The junction had 5 bases not matched to a gene; V was cut back by 4 bases and J by 3 bases. The CDR3 is 14 residues long. The CDR3 reads CASSPGTGSYEQYF. CDR3 bases: TGTGCCAGCAGCCCTGGGACAGGGAGCTACGAGCAGTACTTC.

The rearrangement links TRBV12-2 to TRBJ1-3; the table's D call TRBD1 went unverified against the DNA. TRBV12-2 is an annotated pseudogene. The CDR3 is 14 amino acids. The CDR3 reads CASRSPTSGNTIYF. For the CDR3, the DNA is TGTGCAAGTCGCTCTCCCACATCTGGAAACACCATATATTTT.

The V call is TRBV19, the J call TRBJ2-2; tentative D call: TRBD2 (5 bases). Trimming shortened V by 3 bases and J by 6 bases, and 8 bases separated the two germline ends. The CDR3 runs 13 residues. Germline loops: CDR1 LNHDA, CDR2 SQIVND (reference sequence). The CDR3 DNA reads TGTGCCAGTAGTATCAGGACTCCCGGGGAGCTGTTTTTT. This translates into CASSIRTPGELFF. Combining the CDR3 with reference TRBV19 and TRBJ2-2 gives the whole variable domain DGGITQSPKYLFRKEGQNVTLSCEQNLNHDAMYWYRQDPGQGLRLIYYSQIVNDFQKGDIAEGYSVSREKKESFPLTVTSAQKNPTAFYLCASSIRTPGELFFGEGSRLTVL.

This clone was recorded a few times. The J gene is TRBJ2-2, the V gene TRBV3-1 (or the pseudogene TRBV3-2); 7 bases line up with TRBD1. Trimming removed 2 bases from V and 0 bases from J; junction bases left unmatched: 3. Germline values: CDR1 LGHDT, CDR2 YNNKEL (reference sequence). The CDR3 totals 16 residues. The CDR3 here is CASSQRGQANTGELFF. In DNA form, the CDR3 reads TGTGCCAGCAGCCAAAGAGGACAGGCGAACACCGGGGAGCTGTTTTTT.